This T cell receptor beta chain was captured in a study of blood T cell repertoires in COVID-19. Measured with immunoSEQ multiplex PCR; TCRdb has only the in-frame clones, and not every one. Of a few hundred thousand clones listed, 80% to 90% are singletons. In germline, CDR1 is KGHDR, CDR2 SFDVKD. The CDR3 totals 14 residues. The V end lost 4 bases, the J end lost 4 bases, and 10 bases lay between the germline ends. This clonotype was obtained from a young woman who had recovered from COVID-19. The chain uses TRBV24-1 and TRBJ2-1; TRBD2 might be the D (5 bases). Sequencing was performed on PBMCs or T cells enriched from blood (not recorded which). The CDR3 protein is CATSEEERYNEQFF. The CDR3 DNA reads as TGTGCCACCAGTGAGGAGGAGAGATACAATGAGCAGTTCTTC.